In its sample, the clone carrying this T cell receptor (beta chain) was seen many times. Its antigen is unidentified. Within the library, unique molecular identifiers were attached to each individual cDNA molecule. Per the original methods: TCR counts had a median of around 94,000 per sample and spanned roughly 20,000 to 690,600. In TCRdb, the 5' RACE reads were re-called with MiXCR into one record per CDR3 protein. The V and J calls shown here were made by TCRdb, not taken from the authors' results. The sample gives under 85,000 distinct CDR3 sequences, 6.5% to 8.5% of which show up once; 2% to 2.5% is in the top ten. This record comes from a study of human T cells and chemical hapten exposure. In the study overall: Per-sample TCR yields varied mainly from small pooled library volume differences.

Germline assignment: CDR1 MGHDK and CDR2 SYGVNS. After removal of 7 bases from V and 3 bases from J, the junction contained 5 bases not matched to a gene. The CDR3 consists of 13 residues. Study results and limitations: High-frequency TCRs, those above 1 in 1000, stayed the same after DPC sensitization.

Total RNA extraction was carried out from unfractionated whole blood. The chain joins TRBV25-1 to TRBJ1-1; 7 bases fit TRBD1. This TCR was sampled from a male donor in good health. CDR3 coding DNA: TGTGCCAGCATTGGAGGGGGCTACACTGAAGCTTTCTTT. Amino acid sequence: CASIGGGYTEAFF. The full variable domain, with the rest looked up from reference TRBV25-1 and TRBJ1-1, is EADIYQTPRYLVIGTGKKITLECSQTMGHDKMYWYQQDPGMELHLIHYSYGVNSTEKGDLSSESTVSRIRTEHFPLTLESARPSHTSQYLCASIGGGYTEAFFGQGTRLTVV.